This TCR beta chain was observed in a study of blood T cell repertoires in COVID-19. The CDR3 loop spans 13 amino acids. Germline V lookup: CDR1 SGHRS, CDR2 YFSETQ. The V and J ends lost 1 base and 7 bases, in that order; junction bases with no gene match: 1. Clones were read by immunoSEQ multiplex PCR, and TCRdb kept only the in-frame ones, dropping some. The sample holds about 340,000 clones, about 90% seen once. The sample taken for sequencing was peripheral blood. This TCR came from a woman aged 18 to 35 who had recovered from COVID-19. The chain uses TRBV5-1 and TRBJ1-5; 8 nucleotides line up with TRBD1. The CDR3 sequence is CASSLQGAQPQHF. The CDR3 coding sequence is TGCGCCAGCAGCTTGCAGGGGGCCCAGCCCCAGCATTTT.